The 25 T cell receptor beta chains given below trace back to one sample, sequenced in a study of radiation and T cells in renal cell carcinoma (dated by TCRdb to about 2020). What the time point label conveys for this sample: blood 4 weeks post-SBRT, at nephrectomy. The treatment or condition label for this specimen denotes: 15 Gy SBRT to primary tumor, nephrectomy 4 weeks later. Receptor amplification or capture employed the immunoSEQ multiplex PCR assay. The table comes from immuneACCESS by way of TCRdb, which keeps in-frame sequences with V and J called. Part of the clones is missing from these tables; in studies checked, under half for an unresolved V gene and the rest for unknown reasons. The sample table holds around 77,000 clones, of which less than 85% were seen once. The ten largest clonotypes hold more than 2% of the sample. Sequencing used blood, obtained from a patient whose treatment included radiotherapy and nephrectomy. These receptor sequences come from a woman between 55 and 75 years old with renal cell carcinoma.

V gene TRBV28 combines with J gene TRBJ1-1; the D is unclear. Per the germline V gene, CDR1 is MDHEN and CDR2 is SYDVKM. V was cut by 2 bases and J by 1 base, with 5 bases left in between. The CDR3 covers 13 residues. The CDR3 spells CASSLLPNTEAFF. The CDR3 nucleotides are TGTGCCAGCAGTTTACTTCCGAACACTGAAGCTTTCTTT.

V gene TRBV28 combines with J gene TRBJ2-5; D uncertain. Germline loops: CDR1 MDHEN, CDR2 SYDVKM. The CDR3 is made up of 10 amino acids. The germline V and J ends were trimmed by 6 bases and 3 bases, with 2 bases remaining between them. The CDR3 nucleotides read TGTGCCAGCAGCAAAGAGACCCAGTACTTC. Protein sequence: CASSKETQYF.

The chain's CDR3 is CASSHTGESGTQYF. For the CDR3, the DNA is TGCGCCAGCAGCCACACAGGGGAATCTGGGACCCAGTACTTC. V usage is TRBV5-1 and J usage is TRBJ2-5; the match to TRBD1 covers 7 bases. Germline values: CDR1 SGHRS, CDR2 YFSETQ. The V segment lost 4 bases and the J segment 7 bases; nucleotides outside the gene matches: 10. There are 14 residues in the CDR3.

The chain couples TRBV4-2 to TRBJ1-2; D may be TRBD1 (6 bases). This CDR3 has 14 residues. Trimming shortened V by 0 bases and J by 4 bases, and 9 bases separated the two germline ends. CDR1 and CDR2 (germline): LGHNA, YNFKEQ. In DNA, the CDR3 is TGTGCCAGCAGCCAAGATACAGGGCGCTATGGCTACACCTTC. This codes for CASSQDTGRYGYTF.

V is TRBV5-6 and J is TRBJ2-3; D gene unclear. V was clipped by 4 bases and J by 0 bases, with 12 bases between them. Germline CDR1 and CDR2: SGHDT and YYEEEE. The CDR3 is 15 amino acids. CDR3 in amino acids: CASSIGPSSTDTQYF. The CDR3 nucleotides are TGTGCCAGCAGCATCGGTCCGTCTAGCACAGATACGCAGTATTTT.

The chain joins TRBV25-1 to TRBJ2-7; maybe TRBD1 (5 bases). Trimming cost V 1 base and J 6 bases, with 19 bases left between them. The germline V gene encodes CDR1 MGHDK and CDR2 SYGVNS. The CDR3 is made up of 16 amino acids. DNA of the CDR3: TGTGCCAGCAGTGAATCAATAGGGCCCAGAACAGGCGAGCAGTACTTC. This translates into CASSESIGPRTGEQYF.

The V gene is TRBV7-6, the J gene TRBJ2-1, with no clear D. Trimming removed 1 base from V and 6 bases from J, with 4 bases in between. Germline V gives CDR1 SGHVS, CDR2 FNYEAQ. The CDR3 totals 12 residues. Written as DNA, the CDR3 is TGTGCCAGCAGCTTAGGGGTCAATGAGCAGTTCTTC. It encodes CASSLGVNEQFF.

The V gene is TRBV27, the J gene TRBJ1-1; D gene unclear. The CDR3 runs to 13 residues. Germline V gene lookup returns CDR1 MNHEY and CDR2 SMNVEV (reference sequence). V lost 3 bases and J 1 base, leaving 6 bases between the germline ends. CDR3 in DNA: TGTGCCAGCAGTTTCTGGCGGAACACTGAAGCTTTCTTT. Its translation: CASSFWRNTEAFF.

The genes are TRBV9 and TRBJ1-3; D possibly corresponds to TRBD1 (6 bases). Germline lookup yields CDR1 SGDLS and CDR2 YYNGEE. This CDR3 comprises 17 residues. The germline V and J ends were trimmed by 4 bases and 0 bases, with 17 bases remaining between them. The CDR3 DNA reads TGTGCCAGCAGCACCCTAGGGGGGGCGAGCTCTGGAAACACCATATATTTT. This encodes CASSTLGGASSGNTIYF.

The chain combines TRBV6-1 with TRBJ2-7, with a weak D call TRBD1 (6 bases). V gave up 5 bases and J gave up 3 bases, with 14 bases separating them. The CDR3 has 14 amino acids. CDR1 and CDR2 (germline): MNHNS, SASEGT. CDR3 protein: CASSRQTGYYEQYF. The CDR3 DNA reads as TGTGCCAGCAGTCGACAGACAGGTTACTACGAGCAGTACTTC.

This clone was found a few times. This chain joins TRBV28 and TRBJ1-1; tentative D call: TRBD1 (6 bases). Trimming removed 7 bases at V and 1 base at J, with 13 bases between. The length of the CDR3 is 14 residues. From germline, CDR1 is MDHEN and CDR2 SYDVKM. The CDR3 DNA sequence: TGTGCCAGCACCCTGTTCAGGGGGAACACTGAAGCTTTCTTT. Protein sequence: CASTLFRGNTEAFF.

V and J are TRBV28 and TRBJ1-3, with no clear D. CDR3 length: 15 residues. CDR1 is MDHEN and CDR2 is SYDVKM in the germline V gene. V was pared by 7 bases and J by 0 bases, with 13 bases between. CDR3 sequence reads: CASTATWNSGNTIYF. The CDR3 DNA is TGTGCCAGCACAGCGACCTGGAACTCTGGAAACACCATATATTTT.

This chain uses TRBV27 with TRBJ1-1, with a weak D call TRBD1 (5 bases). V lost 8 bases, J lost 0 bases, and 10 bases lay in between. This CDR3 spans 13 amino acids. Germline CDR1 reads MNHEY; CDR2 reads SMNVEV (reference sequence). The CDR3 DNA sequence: TGTGCCAGCCGTTGGGGGGTGAACACTGAAGCTTTCTTT. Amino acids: CASRWGVNTEAFF.

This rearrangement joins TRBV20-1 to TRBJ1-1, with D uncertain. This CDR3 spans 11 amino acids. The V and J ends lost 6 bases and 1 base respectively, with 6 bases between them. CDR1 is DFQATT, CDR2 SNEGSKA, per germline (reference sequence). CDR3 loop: CSARWNTEAFF. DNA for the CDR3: TGCAGTGCAAGATGGAACACTGAAGCTTTCTTT.

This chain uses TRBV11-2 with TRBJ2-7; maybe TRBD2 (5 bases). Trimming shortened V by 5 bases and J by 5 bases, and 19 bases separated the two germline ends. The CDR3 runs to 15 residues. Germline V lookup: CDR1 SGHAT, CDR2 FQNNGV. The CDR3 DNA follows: TGTGCCAGCAGCCCGACCGGGATAGGTTTCCACGAGCAGTACTTC. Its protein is CASSPTGIGFHEQYF.

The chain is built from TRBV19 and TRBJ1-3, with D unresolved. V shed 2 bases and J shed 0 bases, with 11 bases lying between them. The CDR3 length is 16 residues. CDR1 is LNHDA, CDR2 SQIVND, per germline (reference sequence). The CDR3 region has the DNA TGTGCCAGTAGTATATGGCAGGCCGGCTCTGGAAACACCATATATTTT. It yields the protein CASSIWQAGSGNTIYF. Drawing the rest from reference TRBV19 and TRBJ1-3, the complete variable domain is DGGITQSPKYLFRKEGQNVTLSCEQNLNHDAMYWYRQDPGQGLRLIYYSQIVNDFQKGDIAEGYSVSREKKESFPLTVTSAQKNPTAFYLCASSIWQAGSGNTIYFGEGSWLTVV.

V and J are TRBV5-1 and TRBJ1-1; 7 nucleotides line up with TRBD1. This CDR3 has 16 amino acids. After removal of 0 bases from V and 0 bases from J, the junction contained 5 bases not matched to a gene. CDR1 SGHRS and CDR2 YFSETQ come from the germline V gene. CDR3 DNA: TGCGCCAGCAGCTTGGCCGTGACAGGGATGAACACTGAAGCTTTCTTT. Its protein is CASSLAVTGMNTEAFF.

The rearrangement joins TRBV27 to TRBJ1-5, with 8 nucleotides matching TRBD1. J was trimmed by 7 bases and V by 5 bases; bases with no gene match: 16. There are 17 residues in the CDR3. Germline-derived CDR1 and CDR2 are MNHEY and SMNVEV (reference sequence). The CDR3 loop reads CASSPQGTGPKGQPQHF. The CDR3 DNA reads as TGTGCCAGCAGTCCCCAAGGGACAGGCCCAAAAGGCCAGCCCCAGCATTTT.

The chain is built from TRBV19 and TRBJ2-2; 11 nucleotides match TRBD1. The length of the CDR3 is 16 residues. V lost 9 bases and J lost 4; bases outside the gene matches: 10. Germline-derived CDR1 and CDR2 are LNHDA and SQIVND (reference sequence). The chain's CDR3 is CASASLGTGGTGELFF. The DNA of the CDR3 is TGTGCCAGCGCCAGCCTCGGGACAGGGGGCACCGGGGAGCTGTTTTTT.

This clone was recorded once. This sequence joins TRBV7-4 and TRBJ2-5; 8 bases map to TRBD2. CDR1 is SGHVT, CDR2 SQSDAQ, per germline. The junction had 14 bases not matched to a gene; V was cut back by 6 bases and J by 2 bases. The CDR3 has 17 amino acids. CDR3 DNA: TGTGCCAGCAGATTCCCCGGGCCTAGCGGGCTACAAGAGACCCAGTACTTC. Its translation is CASRFPGPSGLQETQYF.

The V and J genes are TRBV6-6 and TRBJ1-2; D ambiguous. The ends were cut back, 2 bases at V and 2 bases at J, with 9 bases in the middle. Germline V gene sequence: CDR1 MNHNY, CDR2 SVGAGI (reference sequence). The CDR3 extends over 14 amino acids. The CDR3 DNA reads TGTGCCAGCAGTTACCACCGGAAGAACTATGGCTACACCTTC. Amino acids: CASSYHRKNYGYTF.

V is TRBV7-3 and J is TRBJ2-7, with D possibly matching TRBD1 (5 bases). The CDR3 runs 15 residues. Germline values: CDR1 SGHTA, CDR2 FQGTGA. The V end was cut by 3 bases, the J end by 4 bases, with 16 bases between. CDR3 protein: CASSLAAGLGYEQYF. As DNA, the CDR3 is TGTGCCAGCAGCTTGGCCGCAGGGTTAGGGTACGAGCAGTACTTC.

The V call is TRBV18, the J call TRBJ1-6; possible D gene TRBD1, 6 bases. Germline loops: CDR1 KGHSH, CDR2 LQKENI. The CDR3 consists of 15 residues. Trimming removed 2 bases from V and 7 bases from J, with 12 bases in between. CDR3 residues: CASSPGRDTNSPLHF. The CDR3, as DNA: TGTGCCAGCTCACCAGGACGGGACACCAATTCACCCCTCCACTTT.

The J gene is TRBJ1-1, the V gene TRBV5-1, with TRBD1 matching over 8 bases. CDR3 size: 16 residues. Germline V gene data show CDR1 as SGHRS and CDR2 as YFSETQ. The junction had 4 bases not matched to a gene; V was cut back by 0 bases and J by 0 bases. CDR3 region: CASSLGTGPLNTEAFF. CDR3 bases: TGCGCCAGCAGCTTGGGGACAGGGCCTTTGAACACTGAAGCTTTCTTT. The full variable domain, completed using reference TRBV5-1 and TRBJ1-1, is KAGVTQTPRYLIKTRGQQVTLSCSPISGHRSVSWYQQTPGQGLQFLFEYFSETQRNKGNFPGRFSGRQFSNSRSEMNVSTLELGDSALYLCASSLGTGPLNTEAFFGQGTRLTVV.

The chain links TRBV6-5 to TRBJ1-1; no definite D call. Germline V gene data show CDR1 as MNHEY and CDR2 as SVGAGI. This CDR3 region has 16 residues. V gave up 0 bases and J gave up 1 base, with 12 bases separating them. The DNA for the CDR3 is TGTGCCAGCAGTTACTCGTTGTATTCAGAGAACACTGAAGCTTTCTTT. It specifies CASSYSLYSENTEAFF.